The present T cell receptor beta chain was sequenced within a study of PD-1 blockade in classical Hodgkin lymphoma. Study observations and caveats: Exclusion applied to patients who initiated nivolumab less than 1 year following ASCT.

As regards this clone: Its antigen is unidentified.

Specified time point: cycle 4 day 1 (C4D1), after 6 weeks of nivolumab. Every one of the patients relapsed after autologous stem cell transplantation (brentuximab vedotin exposure was variable). After PBMCs were thawed, their CD8+ T cells were isolated by magnetic negative selection. TCRdb keeps only in-frame clones here, not all; method: immunoSEQ multiplex PCR. Of 4,000 to 6,000 clones listed, less than 75% are singletons. The CDR3 spans 14 residues. V was clipped by 0 bases and J by 3 bases, with 9 bases between them. Germline CDR1 and CDR2: MGHRA and YSYEKL. The receptor comes from a human donor with classical Hodgkin lymphoma. The chain uses TRBV4-1 and TRBJ2-7; D remains unclear. The sequencing here drew on CD8+ T cells from blood, taken before the fourth cycle of nivolumab. CDR3 protein: CASSQESDFYEQYF. CDR3 coding DNA: TGCGCCAGCAGCCAAGAATCAGACTTCTACGAGCAGTACTTC.